This T cell receptor (beta chain) was sequenced during a study of graft-versus-host responses after intestinal transplantation. The overall study: Induction with anti-thymocyte globulin, then tacrolimus and steroids for around three years, was given to all recipients.

This clone occurred a few times. Its antigen is currently unknown. Study-wide results and caveats: Allograft clonal ratios (graft-versus-host to host-versus-graft) were high in patients who had graft-donor T cell macrochimerism. Recipient marrow held GvH clones, some first seen in ileum or blood. Peak circulating GvH clone levels were associated with early post-transplant HvG declines.

TCRdb keeps only in-frame clones here, not all; method: immunoSEQ multiplex PCR. The repertoire includes approximately 9,400 clones, 85% to 90% of them detected once, and over 9.5% sits in the top ten. V gave up 3 bases and J gave up 10 bases, with 21 bases separating them. Germline loops: CDR1 WSHSY, CDR2 SAAADI. The CDR3 spans 15 residues. The chain uses TRBV10-2 and TRBJ1-1, with D possibly matching TRBD1 (5 bases). The clonotype originates from a human patient who received an intestinal transplant, so some T cells may come from the graft donor. Here the sequenced sample was PBMCs, taken 242 days after intestinal transplant. DNA for the CDR3: TGCGCCAGCAGTGAATGGGACCGGGATCGTTGGGGAGCTTTCTTT. It is translated as CASSEWDRDRWGAFF.